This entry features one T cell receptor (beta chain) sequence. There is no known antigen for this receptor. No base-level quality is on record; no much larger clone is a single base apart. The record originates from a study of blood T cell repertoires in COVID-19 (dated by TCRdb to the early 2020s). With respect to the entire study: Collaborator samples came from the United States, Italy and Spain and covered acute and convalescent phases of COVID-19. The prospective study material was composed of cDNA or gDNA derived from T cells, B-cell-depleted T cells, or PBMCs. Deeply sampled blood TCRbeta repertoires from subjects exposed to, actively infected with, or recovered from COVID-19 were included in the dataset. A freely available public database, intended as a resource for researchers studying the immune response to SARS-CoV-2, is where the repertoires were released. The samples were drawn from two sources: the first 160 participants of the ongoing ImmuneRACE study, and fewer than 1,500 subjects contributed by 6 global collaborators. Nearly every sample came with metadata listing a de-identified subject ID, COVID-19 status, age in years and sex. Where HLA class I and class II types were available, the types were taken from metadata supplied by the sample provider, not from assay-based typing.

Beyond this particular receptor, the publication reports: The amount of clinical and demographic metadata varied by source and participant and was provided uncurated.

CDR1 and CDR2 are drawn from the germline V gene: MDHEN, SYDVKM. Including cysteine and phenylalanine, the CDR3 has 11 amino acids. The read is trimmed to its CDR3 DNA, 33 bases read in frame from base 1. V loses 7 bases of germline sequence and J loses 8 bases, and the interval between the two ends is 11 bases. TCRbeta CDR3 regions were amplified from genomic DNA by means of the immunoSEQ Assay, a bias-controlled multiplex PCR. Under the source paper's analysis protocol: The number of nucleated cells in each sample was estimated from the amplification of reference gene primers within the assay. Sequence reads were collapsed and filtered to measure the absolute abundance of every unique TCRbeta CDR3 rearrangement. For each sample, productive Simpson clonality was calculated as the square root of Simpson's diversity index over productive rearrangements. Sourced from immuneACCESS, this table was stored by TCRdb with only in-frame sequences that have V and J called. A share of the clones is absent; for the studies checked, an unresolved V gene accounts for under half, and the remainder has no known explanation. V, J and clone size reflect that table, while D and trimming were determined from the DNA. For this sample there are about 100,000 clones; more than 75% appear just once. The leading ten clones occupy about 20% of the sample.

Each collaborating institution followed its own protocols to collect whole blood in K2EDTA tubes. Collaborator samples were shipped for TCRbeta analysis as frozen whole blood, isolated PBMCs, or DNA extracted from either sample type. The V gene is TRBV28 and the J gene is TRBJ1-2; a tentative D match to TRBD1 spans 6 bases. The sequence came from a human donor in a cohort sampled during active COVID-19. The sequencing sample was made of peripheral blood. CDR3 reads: CASTTGQGYTF. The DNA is TGTGCCAGCACCACAGGGCAAGGCTACACCTTC.